Listed below are T cell receptor beta chains from one sample, sequenced in a study of blood T cell repertoires in COVID-19. Using immunoSEQ multiplex PCR, the repertoire was profiled, and TCRdb retains in-frame clones only, with some absent. The sample lists about 350,000 clones; about 90% were seen once. Specimen: PBMCs or T cells enriched from blood (not recorded which). These receptors came from a woman in her 30s who had been exposed to COVID-19. Each CDR3 is given with its conserved first and last residue. Fields, in order: D gene, V gene, clone size, J gene, CDR3 protein, CDR3 DNA. The D gene is left open where the match is weak. Expanded clones get a size class; other rows say once, few or many, or leave the size out.

TRBD2	TRBV11-2	NA	TRBJ2-7	CASSSPPAGYEQYF	TGTGCCAGCAGCTCTCCCCCAGCGGGGTACGAGCAGTACTTC
TRBD1	TRBV30	NA	TRBJ1-2	CAWSTLWAGGERSYTF	TGTGCCTGGAGTACCTTGTGGGCAGGGGGCGAGAGGAGCTACACCTTC
NA	TRBV27	NA	TRBJ1-2	CASSLSSGHPNYGYTF	TGTGCCAGCAGTTTATCGTCCGGTCATCCTAACTATGGCTACACCTTC
NA	TRBV4-1	once	TRBJ1-2	CASSQDMGRGNYGYTF	TGCGCCAGCAGCCAAGATATGGGAAGGGGTAACTATGGCTACACCTTC
TRBD2	TRBV27	NA	TRBJ2-1	CASSATSGSFYNEQFF	TGTGCCAGCAGTGCGACTAGCGGGAGTTTCTACAATGAGCAGTTCTTC
NA	TRBV28	NA	TRBJ2-7	CGTVSSYEQYF	TGTGGGACAGTCAGCTCCTACGAGCAGTACTTC
TRBD1	TRBV5-6	NA	TRBJ1-5	CASSSTTGTATSQPQHF	TGTGCCAGCAGCTCTACCACCGGGACAGCTACTTCTCAGCCCCAGCATTTT
TRBD2	TRBV30	NA	TRBJ2-5	CAWGRGVRAGVTGQETQYF	TGTGCCTGGGGGAGGGGTGTAAGAGCGGGAGTCACGGGACAAGAGACCCAGTACTTC
TRBD2	TRBV10-1	once	TRBJ2-1	CASRRLAGEGEQFF	TGCGCCAGCAGAAGACTAGCGGGAGAGGGTGAGCAGTTCTTC
NA	TRBV3-1/TRBV3-2	NA	TRBJ1-3	CASSPSADSGNTIYF	TGTGCCAGCAGCCCCAGCGCAGACTCTGGAAACACCATATATTTT
TRBD1	TRBV5-1	NA	TRBJ2-5	CASSLGTGQETQYF	TGCGCCAGCAGCTTGGGGACAGGGCAAGAGACCCAGTACTTC
NA	TRBV28	NA	TRBJ2-5	CASSLLSETQYF	TGTGCCAGCAGTTTATTATCCGAGACCCAGTACTTC
NA	TRBV9	NA	TRBJ1-1	CASSVGHWTVGMENTEAFF	TGTGCCAGCAGCGTAGGTCATTGGACAGTTGGAATGGAGAACACTGAAGCTTTCTTT
TRBD2	TRBV4-2	NA	TRBJ2-1	CASSLLTSGSLYNEQFF	TGTGCCAGCAGCCTCTTGACGAGCGGGAGTCTATACAATGAGCAGTTCTTC
NA	TRBV30	NA	TRBJ1-4	CAWSPPGLLGEKLFF	TGTGCCTGGAGTCCTCCGGGACTGCTGGGGGAAAAACTGTTTTTT
TRBD1	TRBV9	NA	TRBJ1-5	CASSATGDMGQPQHF	TGTGCCAGCAGCGCGACAGGGGATATGGGTCAGCCCCAGCATTTT
NA	TRBV7-9	once	TRBJ1-2	CASPRGSGGYTF	TGTGCCAGCCCCCGGGGAAGCGGTGGCTACACCTTC
NA	TRBV24-1	NA	TRBJ1-2	CATSGSAGSNYGYTF	TGTGCCACCAGTGGCTCGGCGGGCTCTAACTATGGCTACACCTTC
NA	TRBV7-9	NA	TRBJ1-6	CASSLSGVLGDSPLHF	TGTGCCAGCAGCTTATCCGGGGTTTTGGGCGATTCACCCCTCCACTTT
TRBD2	TRBV28	NA	TRBJ2-7	CASSSPGGLLSYEQYF	TGTGCCAGCAGTTCCCCGGGAGGCCTCCTTTCCTACGAGCAGTACTTC
TRBD2	TRBV7-3	NA	TRBJ2-1	CASSGETSLYNEQFF	TGTGCCAGCAGCGGAGAGACTAGCCTGTACAATGAGCAGTTCTTC
TRBD2	TRBV9	once	TRBJ2-1	CASDKGAGAPGSYNEQFF	TGTGCCAGCGACAAAGGGGCGGGAGCCCCTGGCTCCTACAATGAGCAGTTCTTC
NA	TRBV18	NA	TRBJ1-6	CASSPRGANSPLHF	TGTGCCAGCTCACCACGGGGAGCAAATTCACCCCTCCACTTT
TRBD1	TRBV27	NA	TRBJ1-4	CASSLRRQGGFEKLFF	TGTGCCAGCAGTTTGCGCCGACAGGGGGGTTTTGAAAAACTGTTTTTT
TRBD2	TRBV27	NA	TRBJ2-3	CASSLSWAGGPPDTQYF	TGTGCCAGCAGTTTGAGCTGGGCGGGAGGGCCGCCAGATACGCAGTATTTT
NA	TRBV19	NA	TRBJ2-3	CASSLQGEASDTQYF	TGTGCCAGTAGTCTCCAAGGGGAGGCGTCAGATACGCAGTATTTT
NA	TRBV5-6	NA	TRBJ2-2	CASSPPRVSGELFF	TGTGCCAGCAGCCCCCCCAGGGTTTCCGGGGAGCTGTTTTTT
NA	TRBV19	NA	TRBJ1-1	CASSPTGPNTEAFF	TGTGCCAGTAGTCCTACAGGGCCGAACACTGAAGCTTTCTTT
TRBD2	TRBV6-5	NA	TRBJ2-7	CASSYTRASGVYEQYF	TGTGCCAGCAGTTACACTAGGGCTAGCGGAGTTTACGAGCAGTACTTC
NA	TRBV3-1/TRBV3-2	NA	TRBJ1-1	CASSQLDRHTEAFF	TGTGCCAGCAGCCAGCTAGACAGACACACTGAAGCTTTCTTT
TRBD2	TRBV6-1	NA	TRBJ2-5	CASSVLAGESGETQYF	TGTGCCAGCAGTGTACTAGCGGGAGAGTCGGGGGAGACCCAGTACTTC
NA	TRBV24-1	NA	TRBJ2-7	CATSDSRVLGGDPYEQYF	TGTGCCACCAGTGATTCCCGGGTCCTAGGCGGTGATCCCTACGAGCAGTACTTC
TRBD1	TRBV11-3	many	TRBJ1-1	CASSLRQGFGTEAFF	TGTGCCAGCAGCTTAAGACAGGGTTTTGGCACTGAAGCTTTCTTT
TRBD1	TRBV7-9	NA	TRBJ2-7	CASSLDLGGQGTDEQYF	TGTGCCAGCAGCTTAGACCTCGGGGGACAGGGAACCGACGAGCAGTACTTC
NA	TRBV9	NA	TRBJ1-2	CASSPGGGYTF	TGTGCCAGCAGCCCCGGCGGCGGCTACACCTTC
NA	TRBV5-1	NA	TRBJ2-1	CASSRARGGDEQFF	TGCGCCAGCAGCCGCGCGCGGGGTGGCGATGAGCAGTTCTTC
NA	TRBV13	NA	TRBJ2-7	CASSLDSRYEQYF	TGTGCCAGCAGCTTAGATAGCCGCTACGAGCAGTACTTC
NA	TRBV19	NA	TRBJ1-2	CAAKTGLYGYTF	TGTGCCGCCAAAACGGGATTATATGGCTACACCTTC
NA	TRBV7-8	NA	TRBJ1-3	CASSPQGQHSGNTIYF	TGTGCCAGCAGCCCGCAGGGCCAGCACTCTGGAAACACCATATATTTT
NA	TRBV28	NA	TRBJ2-1	CASSESRLNEQFF	TGTGCCAGCAGTGAAAGCAGACTCAATGAGCAGTTCTTC
TRBD2	TRBV28	NA	TRBJ2-1	CASKAGVSYNEQFF	TGTGCCAGCAAGGCGGGGGTCTCCTACAATGAGCAGTTCTTC
NA	TRBV21-1	many	TRBJ1-6	CASSKDRTGPNSPLHF	TGTGCCAGCAGCAAAGATCGGACAGGGCCAAATTCACCCCTCCACTTT
NA	TRBV3-1/TRBV3-2	NA	TRBJ2-1	CASSQVVSGSEQFF	TGTGCCAGCAGCCAAGTTGTGAGTGGGAGTGAGCAGTTCTTC
TRBD1	TRBV28	NA	TRBJ1-5	CASSGQGFYQPQHF	TGTGCCAGCAGTGGACAGGGATTCTATCAGCCCCAGCATTTT
NA	TRBV6-1	NA	TRBJ2-6	CASSEAREVLTF	TGTGCCAGCAGTGAAGCCCGGGAGGTCCTGACTTTC